This T cell receptor beta chain appears in the sequencing data of a study of OX40 agonist ivuxolimab in advanced cancers. About the study: The diagnoses of dose-escalation patients were hepatocellular carcinoma, melanoma, renal cell or head and neck cancer. Three dose-escalation patients had partial responses: one with hepatocellular carcinoma and two with cutaneous melanoma. General study results and limits: Some patients who did not respond also had low normalized T-cell clonal expansion.

The V segment lost 11 bases and the J segment 1 base; nucleotides outside the gene matches: 10. The germline CDR1 and CDR2 sequences are MNHNY and SVGAGI (reference sequence). The CDR3 loop spans 15 amino acids. On this clone itself: Antigen unknown.

The method was immunoSEQ multiplex PCR; TCRdb's version includes in-frame clones alone and lacks a portion of them. The sample has more than 65,000 clones, roughly 84% seen once. Any history of autoimmune disease or systemic immunosuppression disqualified patients. The sequenced sample was CD4+ or CD8+ T cells sorted from blood, obtained in a trial of the OX40 agonist ivuxolimab. The V and J genes are TRBV6-6 and TRBJ2-2; TRBD1 aligns across 7 bases. The source is an adult with an advanced solid tumor such as melanoma, head and neck, liver or kidney cancer. The DNA of the CDR3 is TGTGCCGGCCTAACGACAGGGCGGAACACCGGGGAGCTGTTTTTT. This sequence encodes CAGLTTGRNTGELFF.